This T cell receptor (beta chain) was retrieved from a study of beta chain features in type 1 diabetes (dated by TCRdb to 2016 to 2019). For the study in its entirety: No differences in mean age, gender distribution, total cell number or subset yield were found between patients and healthy donors. Whereas all 30 or so donors provided naive and central memory subsets, regulatory and stem cell-like memory subsets were isolated from just 8 patients and about 8 healthy donors. Across all samples, some 110,000,000 sorted cells were examined, and cell number per subset correlated strongly with RNA yield. In the study, TCRB repertoires of sorted circulating CD4+ T cell subsets from recently diagnosed type 1 diabetes patients were compared with those of matched healthy donors.

Each donor gave one peripheral blood draw, averaging approximately 0.12 L, which was collected into heparinised tubes. A BD FACSAria II and a panel including CD45RO, CCR7, CD25, CD127, CD95 and CD27 were used to sort naive, central memory, regulatory and stem cell-like memory CD4+ T cells. Purity was above 95% for every sorted population. PBMCs were separated immediately by Lymphoprep density gradient centrifugation and were stained directly, without being cultured. To minimize batch effects, samples were stained and sorted in pairs, one healthy donor with one patient per experiment. About this clone: The specificity of this receptor is unknown. No quality values exist for individual bases; no much larger clone is one base distant.

V loses 3 bases at its end and J loses 2 bases; junction bases beyond the gene matches: 3. The germline V gene provides CDR1 SGHTA and CDR2 FQGNSA. Its CDR3 holds 16 amino acids, cysteine through phenylalanine. The CDR3 DNA has 48 bases and is translated from base 1. All of the isolated RNA was reverse transcribed with the High Capacity cDNA Reverse Transcription Kit, so expressed TCRB transcripts were sequenced. Deep immunoSEQ sequencing was applied to naive, central memory and regulatory T cell samples, giving an average of about 3.8 million total reads per sample. Sorted cells were lysed in RLT buffer, and RNA was extracted using DNase-treated RNeasy Micro or Mini kits according to cell number. Each cell subset was processed on its own to prevent cross-contamination, while patient and healthy donor samples were processed together. Using the immunoSEQ multiplex PCR, TCRB sequences were amplified from cDNA into 87-bp fragments spanning the CDR3 region. The amplicons were sequenced using the Illumina HiSeq platform. As for how the authors treated the data: Synthetic template baselines were used to correct PCR bias computationally, reads within Hamming distance 2 were collapsed, and singletons that could not be merged were discarded. Reads were aligned against IMGT so that V, D and J genes, CDR3 length and insertions or deletions at six rearrangement sites could be assigned. Within each subset, clonotype counts were normalized to sorted cell number, and only after that were true diversity and Gini coefficients computed with the tcR R package. The overlap coefficient, calculated on TCRB nucleotide sequences, was used to measure repertoire sharing. As a proxy for the pre-selection repertoire, out-of-frame TCRB sequences from naive cells were analyzed. This immuneACCESS table, as held by TCRdb, lists in-frame sequences with V and J called but not all clones. Of the missing ones, under half trace to an unresolved V gene in checked studies; the others have no known cause. That table is the source of V, J and clone size, and D and trimming were worked out from the DNA. The sample contains 300,000 to 400,000 clones, roughly 11% of them found a single time. The top ten clones comprise approximately 0.016% of the sample.

Study-level results and caveats: Sequencing cDNA rather than genomic DNA could over-represent highly expressing activated cells, although activation and CD3 levels did not differ between groups. Fewer insertions and more nucleotide deletions at VDJ recombination sites were observed in patients with type 1 diabetes, implying thymic rearrangement abnormalities. A moderate but significant shortening of TCRB CDR3 length was observed in type 1 diabetes patients in all four CD4+ subsets. PCR might favor shorter templates, but patient and control samples were amplified and corrected together, so any skew would affect both groups equally. Naive, central memory and regulatory TCRB repertoires appeared to be more similar among patients than among healthy donors. Only small numbers of individuals were included in the HLA sub-analyses, which left unresolved whether HLA type had any influence on TCRB rearrangement.

The receptor's source is a woman aged 25-40 years in good health. Recombination connected TRBV7-2 to TRBJ2-3, and 12 junction bases match TRBD2. Sequencing was performed on naive CD4+ T cells from blood. This specimen's cell subset or site label, interpreted: true naive CD4+ T cells. The CDR3 reads CASSFGTSGFTDTQYF. The sequence in DNA is TGTGCCAGCAGCTTTGGGACTAGCGGGTTCACAGATACGCAGTATTTT.